These 20 T cell receptor beta chains share one sample of origin, sequenced in a study of blood T cell repertoires in COVID-19. This table comes from immunoSEQ multiplex PCR, and its TCRdb copy is limited to in-frame clones, with some not included. The table has a few hundred thousand clones, 88% seen once; the top ten hold 4%. The sequenced sample was peripheral blood. These receptors all stem from a woman aged 45-59 years with active or convalescent COVID-19.

The rearrangement uses TRBV5-4 and TRBJ1-2; 8 nucleotides agree with TRBD1. The germline V gene encodes CDR1 SGHNT and CDR2 YYREEE (reference sequence). Unmatched junction bases numbered 13, after V lost 0 bases and J lost 6 bases. This CDR3 is 17 amino acids long. The CDR3 bases are TGTGCCAGCAGCTTGGGGGGGCAGGGGGCGCTACTGGATGGCTACACCTTC. Translated, it gives CASSLGGQGALLDGYTF.

The rearrangement joins TRBV18 to TRBJ1-6; the D is unclear. This CDR3 region has 19 residues. CDR1 and CDR2 from the germline V gene are KGHSH and LQKENI. V was clipped by 2 bases and J by 0 bases, with 17 bases between them. CDR3 protein: CASSPSDGISGSYNSPLHF. CDR3 nucleotides: TGTGCCAGCTCACCATCAGATGGAATTAGCGGCTCCTATAATTCACCCCTCCACTTT.

The chain is built from TRBV3-1 (or the pseudogene TRBV3-2) and TRBJ1-6, with D possibly matching TRBD1 (5 bases). The CDR3 spans 15 residues. Trimming cost V 0 bases and J 10 bases, with 13 bases left between them. The germline V gene encodes CDR1 LGHDT and CDR2 YNNKEL (reference sequence). The CDR3 DNA reads TGTGCCAGCAGCCAAGAGGCGGCAGGGCCATCACCCCTCCACTTT. Amino acids: CASSQEAAGPSPLHF.

V gene TRBV5-1 combines with J gene TRBJ1-1; D uncertain. The germline gives CDR1 SGHRS, CDR2 YFSETQ. The CDR3 is 15 amino acids. The germline V and J ends were trimmed by 0 bases and 2 bases, with 11 bases remaining between them. The CDR3 spells CASSLGPALNTEAFF. DNA of the CDR3: TGCGCCAGCAGCTTGGGCCCAGCGCTAAACACTGAAGCTTTCTTT.

V gene TRBV28 combines with J gene TRBJ1-3; D is undetermined. From germline, CDR1 is MDHEN and CDR2 SYDVKM. CDR3 length equals 16 residues. V lost 3 bases to trimming and J lost 2 bases, with 14 bases between them. In nucleotides, the CDR3 is TGTGCCAGCAGTTTCGGGGTCGGGTCTGCTGGAAACACCATATATTTT. This gives the protein CASSFGVGSAGNTIYF.

V usage is TRBV5-1 and J usage is TRBJ2-5, with TRBD2 matching 7 bases. Germline V gives CDR1 SGHRS, CDR2 YFSETQ. This CDR3 is built from 14 residues. The V segment lost 3 bases and the J segment 2 bases; nucleotides outside the gene matches: 4. The CDR3 bases are TGCGCCAGCAGCTGGGAGGGTCGGCAAGAGACCCAGTACTTC. Protein sequence: CASSWEGRQETQYF.

This clone was detected once. The chain carries TRBV3-1 (or the pseudogene TRBV3-2) and TRBJ1-4; 10 bases line up with TRBD1. The CDR3 runs to 14 residues. With 7 bases clipped from V and 7 bases from J, the junction kept 6 bases outside the gene matches. The germline V gene has CDR1 LGHDT and CDR2 YNNKEL (reference sequence). The CDR3 DNA sequence: TGTGCCAGCACCTCCGGGACAGGGGTTGAAAAACTGTTTTTT. It encodes CASTSGTGVEKLFF.

The chain couples TRBV11-2 to TRBJ1-3; no reliable D call. This CDR3 contains 14 residues. V was trimmed by 0 bases and J by 4 bases, leaving 7 bases between them. Looked up from germline, CDR1 is SGHAT and CDR2 is FQNNGV. Written as DNA, the CDR3 is TGTGCCAGCAGCTTAGATCCAGTAGGAAACACCATATATTTT. Its protein is CASSLDPVGNTIYF.

Notes on this clone: Other nucleotide sequences from this sample produce the same CDR3. The rearrangement joins TRBV6-2 or TRBV6-3 to TRBJ1-1; D perhaps matches TRBD1 (5 bases). The germline gives CDR1 MNHEY, CDR2 SVGEGT. V lost 4 bases and J 1 base, leaving 7 bases between the germline ends. This CDR3 is 13 amino acids long. The CDR3 bases are TGTGCCAGCAGTTTGACAGCGAACACTGAAGCTTTCTTT. Amino acid sequence: CASSLTANTEAFF.

CDR3 amino acids: CASSPSGQGMNTEAFF. CDR3 DNA sequence: TGTGCCAGCTCACCTAGTGGACAGGGAATGAACACTGAAGCTTTCTTT. The chain combines TRBV18 with TRBJ1-1, with 8 bases identical to TRBD1. Germline assignment: CDR1 KGHSH and CDR2 LQKENI. Trimming removed 3 bases from V and 0 bases from J; junction bases left unmatched: 6. The CDR3 covers 16 residues. The variable domain in full, with the rest retrieved from reference TRBV18 and TRBJ1-1, is NAGVMQNPRHLVRRRGQEARLRCSPMKGHSHVYWYRQLPEEGLKFMVYLQKENIIDESGMPKERFSAEFPKEGPSILRIQQVVRGDSAAYFCASSPSGQGMNTEAFFGQGTRLTVV.

The V call is TRBV6-5, the J call TRBJ1-1; TRBD1 agrees at 7 bases. Trimming removed 5 bases from V and 2 bases from J; junction bases left unmatched: 8. The CDR3 length is 15 residues. CDR1 MNHEY and CDR2 SVGAGI come from the germline V gene. This chain's CDR3 is CASSLWTGTNTEAFF. CDR3 sequence (DNA): TGTGCCAGCAGTCTGTGGACAGGTACAAACACTGAAGCTTTCTTT.

The chain has TRBV11-3 and TRBJ2-7; D remains unclear. V lost 4 bases and J 0 bases, leaving 7 bases between the germline ends. The germline CDR1 and CDR2 sequences are SGHNT and YENEEA. The length of the CDR3 is 13 residues. The DNA for the CDR3 is TGTGCCAGCAGCTCAGACGGCTCCTACGAGCAGTACTTC. This sequence encodes CASSSDGSYEQYF.

The rearrangement links TRBV7-2 to TRBJ1-1; no clear D. V was trimmed by 1 base and J by 1 base, leaving 4 bases between them. The CDR3 runs 13 residues. The V gene's germline CDR1 is SGHTA and CDR2 FQGNSA. Here the CDR3 DNA reads TGTGCCAGCAGCTTAGAGAGGAACACTGAAGCTTTCTTT. Translated: CASSLERNTEAFF.

The V call is TRBV7-2, the J call TRBJ2-4; 7 nucleotides line up with TRBD1. This CDR3 is built from 15 residues. Germline loops: CDR1 SGHTA, CDR2 FQGNSA. V lost 6 bases to trimming and J lost 2 bases; unmatched junction nucleotides: 7. The DNA of the CDR3 is TGTGCCAGCAGTCGTACAGGGGTGACCAAAAACATTCAGTACTTC. Translated: CASSRTGVTKNIQYF.

The chain uses TRBV2 and TRBJ2-1; tentatively, D is TRBD2 (6 bases). V was shortened by 6 bases and J by 3 bases, with 6 bases between the two germline ends. This CDR3 has 12 residues. Germline assignment: CDR1 SNHLY and CDR2 FYNNEI. CDR3 sequence: CASRRDYNEQFF. DNA for the CDR3: TGTGCCAGCAGGCGGGACTACAATGAGCAGTTCTTC.

There are many counts of this clone. V and J are TRBV7-2 and TRBJ2-1, with a tentative D call TRBD1 (5 bases). The germline V and J ends were trimmed by 3 bases and 10 bases, with 13 bases remaining between them. The CDR3 is 13 amino acids. Germline V gene sequence: CDR1 SGHTA, CDR2 FQGNSA. DNA for the CDR3: TGTGCCAGCAGCTTCCATCCTCAGGGAGAGCAGTTCTTC. This encodes CASSFHPQGEQFF.

This chain uses TRBV5-1 with TRBJ1-1; 8 bases are a match to TRBD1. From germline, CDR1 is SGHRS and CDR2 YFSETQ. The CDR3 contains 15 residues. V was clipped by 4 bases and J by 1 base; unmatched bases: 6. CDR3 sequence (DNA): TGCGCCAGCAGCGGGACAGGATCGTGGAACACTGAAGCTTTCTTT. This codes for CASSGTGSWNTEAFF.

The chain combines TRBV28 with TRBJ1-6; D is unresolved. Germline values: CDR1 MDHEN, CDR2 SYDVKM. The CDR3 length is 15 residues. V was trimmed by 7 bases and J by 0 bases, leaving 10 bases between them. The CDR3 reads CASKMGSSYNSPLHF. For the CDR3, the DNA is TGTGCCAGCAAAATGGGCAGCTCCTATAATTCACCCCTCCACTTT.

The V call is TRBV7-2, the J call TRBJ2-7, with 8 bases that match TRBD2. The germline gives CDR1 SGHTA, CDR2 FQGNSA. J was trimmed by 2 bases and V by 4 bases; bases with no gene match: 10. CDR3 length equals 16 residues. CDR3 loop: CASSSTSGSGTYEQYF. The CDR3 coding sequence is TGTGCCAGCAGCTCCACAAGCGGGAGTGGCACCTACGAGCAGTACTTC.

This clone was counted a single time. This chain joins TRBV5-1 and TRBJ2-7, with 12 bases aligning to TRBD2. V dropped 4 bases and J dropped 2; count of bases not matched to a gene: 4. CDR1 is SGHRS, CDR2 YFSETQ, per germline. The CDR3 totals 15 residues. DNA for the CDR3: TGCGCCAGCAGCATCACTAGCGGGGGGCCCTACGAGCAGTACTTC. It encodes CASSITSGGPYEQYF.